These 23 T cell receptor beta chains came from one sample sequenced in a study of blood T cell repertoires in COVID-19. Produced via immunoSEQ multiplex PCR; TCRdb's table is partial and in-frame only. The data hold 150,000 to 200,000 clones, with 80% to 90% observed a single time. The sample was peripheral blood. These TCRs come from a man in his 70s with active or convalescent COVID-19.

The chain joins TRBV7-8 to TRBJ2-2; 10 nucleotides agree with TRBD1. There are 15 residues in the CDR3. Trimming removed 5 bases from V and 4 bases from J; junction bases left unmatched: 4. Germline V gene lookup returns CDR1 SGHVS and CDR2 FQNEAQ. The CDR3 spells CASSRTGGGTGELFF. CDR3 DNA sequence: TGTGCCAGCAGCCGGACAGGGGGAGGCACCGGGGAGCTGTTTTTT.

This clone was seen only once. V gene TRBV6-2 or TRBV6-3 combines with J gene TRBJ2-2, with TRBD1 matching 7 bases. V lost 4 bases, J lost 5 bases, and 7 bases stayed unmatched. This CDR3 is built from 15 residues. The V gene's germline CDR1 is MNHEY and CDR2 SVGEGT. In nucleotides, the CDR3 is TGTGCCAGCAGTTCGGGACAGTCCTGGACCGGGGAGCTGTTTTTT. It specifies CASSSGQSWTGELFF.

The genes are TRBV6-5 and TRBJ1-1; D possibly corresponds to TRBD1 (5 bases). Germline V gene lookup returns CDR1 MNHEY and CDR2 SVGAGI. Trimming removed 4 bases at V and 0 bases at J, with 9 bases between. CDR3 length: 14 residues. CDR3 region: CASSLGRLNTEAFF. CDR3 in DNA: TGTGCCAGCAGTTTGGGGCGGTTGAACACTGAAGCTTTCTTT.

The chain combines TRBV30 with TRBJ1-5; possible D gene TRBD1, 5 bases. Trimming removed 1 base from V and 0 bases from J, with 13 bases in between. CDR3 length equals 16 residues. Germline lookup yields CDR1 GTSNPN and CDR2 SVGIG (reference sequence). The CDR3 loop reads CAWSASGLNSNQPQHF. The CDR3 DNA sequence: TGTGCCTGGAGTGCTTCGGGACTGAATAGCAATCAGCCCCAGCATTTT.

As DNA, the CDR3 is TGTGCCACCCAGACACAGGGTCTAGCAACTAGCAATCAGCCCCAGCATTTT. It is translated as CATQTQGLATSNQPQHF. The chain couples TRBV28 to TRBJ1-5, with D possibly matching TRBD1 (6 bases). This CDR3 region has 17 residues. CDR1 is MDHEN and CDR2 is SYDVKM in the germline V gene. Between the trimmed V and J ends, which lost 10 bases and 0 bases, there was a span of 22 bases.

This chain links TRBV19 with TRBJ1-3; D not certain. The CDR3 has 15 residues. Trimming cost V 5 bases and J 0 bases, with 11 bases left between them. Germline lookup yields CDR1 LNHDA and CDR2 SQIVND (reference sequence). CDR3 sequence reads: CASSLLRSSGNTIYF. The CDR3 nucleotides read TGTGCCAGTAGTCTACTTCGGAGCTCTGGAAACACCATATATTTT.

The rearrangement joins TRBV19 to TRBJ2-3; TRBD2 aligns across 7 bases. This CDR3 spans 16 amino acids. CDR1 and CDR2 (germline): LNHDA, SQIVND (reference sequence). J gave up 2 bases and V 6 bases, and 11 bases lay outside the gene matches. CDR3 amino acids: CASSDRPSGYTDTQYF. For the CDR3, the DNA is TGTGCCAGTAGCGACCGTCCTAGCGGTTACACAGATACGCAGTATTTT.

The CDR3 DNA reads TGTGCCAGCTCACCACCCCGCGGGACAGAGTACCAAGAGACCCAGTACTTC. This gives the protein CASSPPRGTEYQETQYF. The rearrangement links TRBV18 to TRBJ2-5; TRBD1 is a possible D gene (7 bases). Germline CDR1 is KGHSH and CDR2 is LQKENI. CDR3 length equals 17 residues. V was clipped by 0 bases and J by 0 bases, with 14 bases between them.

This clone turned up a few times. Additional DNA sequences in this sample encode the identical CDR3. The genes are TRBV10-3 and TRBJ1-2; maybe TRBD1 (5 bases). The CDR3 runs 14 residues. V lost 2 bases to trimming and J lost 0 bases, with 7 bases between them. Germline V gives CDR1 ENHRY, CDR2 SYGVKD. Here the CDR3 reads CAISEGRANYGYTF. CDR3 coding DNA: TGTGCCATCAGTGAGGGCAGGGCTAACTATGGCTACACCTTC.

This clone was picked up one time. The CDR3 reads CASSDRSVGGYDWAFF. In DNA, the CDR3 is TGTGCCAGCAGTGATAGGTCGGTAGGAGGATACGATTGGGCTTTCTTT. This chain joins TRBV6-1 and TRBJ1-1; D unresolved. This CDR3 has 16 amino acids. V was shortened by 3 bases and J by 11 bases, with 25 bases between the two germline ends. In germline, CDR1 is MNHNS, CDR2 SASEGT.

V and J are TRBV10-2 and TRBJ2-3; D gene unclear. Germline CDR1 and CDR2: WSHSY and SAAADI. With 3 bases removed from V and 5 bases from J, the gap between germline ends came to 6 bases. The CDR3 contains 12 residues. CDR3 in DNA: TGCGCCAGCAGTGATTATAGAGATACGCAGTATTTT. Residues: CASSDYRDTQYF.

The chain couples TRBV5-5 to TRBJ2-7, with 7 nucleotides matching TRBD2. CDR1 is SGHKS and CDR2 is YYEKEE in the germline V gene (reference sequence). CDR3 length: 17 residues. Trimming at V came to 0 bases and at J to 5 bases, leaving 14 bases not matched to a gene. CDR3 amino acids: CASSLVLLAGPRNEQYF. The DNA for the CDR3 is TGTGCCAGCAGCTTGGTTTTATTAGCGGGTCCCCGCAACGAGCAGTACTTC.

The chain links TRBV6-5 to TRBJ2-7; 7 positions match TRBD1. Per the germline V gene, CDR1 is MNHEY and CDR2 is SVGAGI. Trimming at V came to 6 bases and at J to 4 bases, leaving 6 bases not matched to a gene. There are 13 residues in the CDR3. In DNA form, the CDR3 reads TGTGCCAGCAGCCTCGGGACAGCATACGAGCAGTACTTC. Protein sequence: CASSLGTAYEQYF.

The chain uses TRBV10-2 and TRBJ2-7; TRBD1 might be the D (6 bases). The V end lost 2 bases, the J end lost 6 bases, and 17 bases lay between the germline ends. CDR3 length: 15 amino acids. Germline-derived CDR1 and CDR2 are WSHSY and SAAADI. The CDR3 coding sequence is TGCGCCAGCAGTGAGGTCAGGGGTGCATCTTTCGAGCAGTACTTC. It codes for CASSEVRGASFEQYF.

This chain connects TRBV30 to TRBJ2-5; the D gene is possibly TRBD2 (10 bases). Germline V CDR1 and CDR2: GTSNPN, SVGIG (reference sequence). Trimming removed 0 bases at V and 5 bases at J, with 19 bases between. There are 16 residues in the CDR3. The CDR3 protein is CAWSVGTGTSEETQYF. The CDR3 bases are TGTGCCTGGAGTGTAGGGACAGGGACTAGCGAGGAGACCCAGTACTTC.

V and J are TRBV18 and TRBJ1-2, with 8 bases lining up with TRBD1. CDR3 length: 16 amino acids. Germline V lookup: CDR1 KGHSH, CDR2 LQKENI. The trim removed 3 bases at V and 4 bases at J, leaving 10 bases unmatched. CDR3 nucleotide sequence: TGTGCCAGCTCACCCTCCTCGACAGGGGTGTCCTATGGCTACACCTTC. Encoded protein: CASSPSSTGVSYGYTF.

The rearrangement joins TRBV6-5 to TRBJ2-6; weak D call: TRBD2 (6 bases). There are 13 residues in the CDR3. The V gene's germline CDR1 is MNHEY and CDR2 SVGAGI. The V and J ends lost 8 bases and 12 bases respectively, with 17 bases between them. The CDR3, as DNA: TGTGCCAGCTTTCCCTGGCAGGGAGGCGTCCTGACTTTC. It is translated as CASFPWQGGVLTF.

The CDR3 loop is CASSLAGQGASTGELFF. The CDR3 nucleotides read TGCGCCAGCAGCTTGGCGGGGCAGGGGGCGTCCACCGGGGAGCTGTTTTTT. The V call is TRBV5-1, the J call TRBJ2-2, with TRBD1 matching 8 bases. The germline V gene has CDR1 SGHRS and CDR2 YFSETQ. The CDR3 has 17 amino acids. The junction had 8 bases not matched to a gene; V was cut back by 0 bases and J by 4 bases.

The chain uses TRBV3-1 (or the pseudogene TRBV3-2) and TRBJ2-3, with 10 bases fitting TRBD2. The J segment lost 2 bases and the V segment lost 3 bases, leaving 5 bases of the junction unmatched. The length of the CDR3 is 16 residues. The germline V gene encodes CDR1 LGHDT and CDR2 YNNKEL (reference sequence). CDR3: CASSQGLAGDTDTQYF. The CDR3, as DNA: TGTGCCAGCAGCCAGGGGCTAGCGGGAGACACAGATACGCAGTATTTT.

The J gene is TRBJ1-3, the V gene TRBV2, with 10 bases matching TRBD1. This CDR3 is 14 amino acids long. Germline CDR1 SNHLY, CDR2 FYNNEI. The V segment lost 8 bases and the J segment 4 bases; nucleotides outside the gene matches: 5. The CDR3 nucleotides are TGTGCCAGCGAGGACAGGGGGAGAGGAAACACCATATATTTT. It specifies CASEDRGRGNTIYF.

The genes are TRBV19 and TRBJ2-7, with D possibly matching TRBD2 (6 bases). Germline V gene sequence: CDR1 LNHDA, CDR2 SQIVND (reference sequence). This CDR3 comprises 13 residues. Trimming cost V 5 bases and J 4 bases, with 12 bases left between them. In nucleotides, the CDR3 is TGTGCCAGTAGTTCCGGGAGATCTTACGAGCAGTACTTC. This translates into CASSSGRSYEQYF.

The table lists this clone with a few counts. The sample carries other DNA sequences with the same CDR3. The chain is built from TRBV30 and TRBJ2-6; TRBD1 might be the D (5 bases). Deletions cut 4 bases from V and 1 base from J, with 5 bases between. Germline-derived CDR1 and CDR2 are GTSNPN and SVGIG (reference sequence). The CDR3 is made up of 13 amino acids. DNA of the CDR3: TGTGCCTGGACAGGGTCTGGGGCCAACGTCCTGACTTTC. It specifies CAWTGSGANVLTF.

This chain links TRBV7-9 with TRBJ1-5; 7 nucleotides match TRBD1. This CDR3 is built from 15 residues. Trimming took 5 bases from V and 5 from J; bases not matched to a gene: 9. Germline V gene data show CDR1 as SEHNR and CDR2 as FQNEAQ (reference sequence). This chain's CDR3 is CASSQGTASHQPQHF. For the CDR3, the DNA is TGTGCCAGCAGCCAGGGGACAGCCTCTCATCAGCCCCAGCATTTT.